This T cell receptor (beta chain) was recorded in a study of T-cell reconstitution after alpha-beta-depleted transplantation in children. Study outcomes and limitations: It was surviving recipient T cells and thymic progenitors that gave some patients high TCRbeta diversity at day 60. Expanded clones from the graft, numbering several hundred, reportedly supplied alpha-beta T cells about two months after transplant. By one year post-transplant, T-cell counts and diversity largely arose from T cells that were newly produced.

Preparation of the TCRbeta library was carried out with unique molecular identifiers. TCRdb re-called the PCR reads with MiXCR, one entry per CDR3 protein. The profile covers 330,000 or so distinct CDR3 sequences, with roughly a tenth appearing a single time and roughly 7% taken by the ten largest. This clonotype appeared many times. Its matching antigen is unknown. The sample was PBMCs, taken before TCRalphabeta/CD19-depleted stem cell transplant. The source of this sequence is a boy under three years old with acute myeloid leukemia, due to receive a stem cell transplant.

CDR3: CAINRDRVPDTQYF. CDR3 coding DNA: TGTGCCATCAACCGGGACAGGGTACCAGATACGCAGTATTTT. The chain uses TRBV28 and TRBJ2-3; TRBD1 aligns across 9 bases. Germline V gives CDR1 MDHEN, CDR2 SYDVKM. The CDR3 is 14 amino acids. J lost 4 bases, V lost 10 bases, and 9 bases had no gene match.